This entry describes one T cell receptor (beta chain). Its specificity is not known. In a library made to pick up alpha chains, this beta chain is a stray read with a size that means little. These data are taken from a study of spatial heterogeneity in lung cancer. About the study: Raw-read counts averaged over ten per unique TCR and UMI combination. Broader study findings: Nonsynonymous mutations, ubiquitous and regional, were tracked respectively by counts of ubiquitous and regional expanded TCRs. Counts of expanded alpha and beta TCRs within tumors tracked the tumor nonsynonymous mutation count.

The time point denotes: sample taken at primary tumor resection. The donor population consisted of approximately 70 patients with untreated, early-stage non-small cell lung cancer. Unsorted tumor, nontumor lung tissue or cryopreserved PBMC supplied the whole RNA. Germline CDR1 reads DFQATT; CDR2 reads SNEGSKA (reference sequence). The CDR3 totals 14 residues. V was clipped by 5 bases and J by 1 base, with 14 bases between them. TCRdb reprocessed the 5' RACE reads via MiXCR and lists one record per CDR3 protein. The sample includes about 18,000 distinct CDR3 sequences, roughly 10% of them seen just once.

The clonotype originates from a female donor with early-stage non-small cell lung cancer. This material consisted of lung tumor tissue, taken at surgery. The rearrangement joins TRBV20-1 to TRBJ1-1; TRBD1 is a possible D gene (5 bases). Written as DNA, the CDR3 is TGCAGTGCTCAACATGGGGCCGAGAACACTGAAGCTTTCTTT. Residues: CSAQHGAENTEAFF.